The sequence of this T cell receptor beta chain was determined in a study of human T cells and chemical hapten exposure. Findings of the study overall: There was alopecia in the donors, so their immune response may differ from that of healthy people.

The library tagged each cDNA molecule with unique molecular identifiers. MiXCR, applied by TCRdb to the RACE reads, yields one record per CDR3 protein. The sample has 350,000 to 400,000 distinct CDR3 sequences, under 6.5% seen once. In its sample, this clonotype was seen a few times. What it binds is unknown. The time point was: patch test 2, 6 weeks after DPC sensitization. Sample treatment: therapeutic diphenylcyclopropenone sensitization with weekly scalp DPC. Trimming at V came to 4 bases and at J to 7 bases, leaving 9 bases not matched to a gene. In germline, CDR1 is LGHDT, CDR2 YNNKEL (reference sequence). This CDR3 contains 14 residues.

This chain connects TRBV3-1 to TRBJ2-7; TRBD2 matches 8 bases. The sequence was obtained from a woman between 18 and 29 years old with alopecia areata. Some clones in this sample may be carry-over from other donors' samples. The specimen comprised whole blood, sampled in connection with sensitization to the hapten diphenylcyclopropenone (DPC). The CDR3 coding sequence is TGTGCCAGCAGCCCCGGGAGCGGGGGTCGGGAGCAGTACTTC. It codes for CASSPGSGGREQYF.